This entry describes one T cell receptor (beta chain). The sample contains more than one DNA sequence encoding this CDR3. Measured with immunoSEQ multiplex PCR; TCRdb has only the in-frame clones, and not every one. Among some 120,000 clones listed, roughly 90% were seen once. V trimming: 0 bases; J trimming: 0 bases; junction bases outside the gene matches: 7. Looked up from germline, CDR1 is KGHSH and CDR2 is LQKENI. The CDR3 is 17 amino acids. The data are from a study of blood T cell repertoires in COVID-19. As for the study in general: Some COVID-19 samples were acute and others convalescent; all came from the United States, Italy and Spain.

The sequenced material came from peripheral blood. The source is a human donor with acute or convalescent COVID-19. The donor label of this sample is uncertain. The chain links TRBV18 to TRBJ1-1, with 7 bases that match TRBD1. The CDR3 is CASSPPRTGVMNTEAFF. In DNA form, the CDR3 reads TGTGCCAGCTCACCACCGAGAACAGGGGTTATGAACACTGAAGCTTTCTTT.